The rows below give T cell receptor beta chains drawn from one sample of a study of blood T cells in healthy people across ages. TCRdb re-analysed the 5' RACE reads in MiXCR, keeping a single row per CDR3 protein. Altogether around 1.1 million distinct CDR3 sequences are present, under 40% being singletons, with the ten largest covering roughly 13%. The source material was blood. These receptors were obtained from a man between 18 and 35 years old in good health. The CDR3 runs from the conserved cysteine through the conserved F or W. D genes are given only for firm matches. Clone size is shown for a subset of rows, as once, few, many or a class of expanded clone.

clone_size j_call d_call cdr3_length v_call cdr3_aa cdr3_nt
- TRBJ2-1 - 16 TRBV6-6 CASSYTPGNPNNEQFF TGTGCCAGCAGTTACACCCCAGGCAACCCAAACAATGAGCAGTTCTTC
- TRBJ2-7 TRBD1 15 TRBV12-3/TRBV12-4 CASSQRQGKSYEQYF TGTGCCAGCAGCCAAAGACAGGGGAAGTCCTACGAGCAGTACTTC
- TRBJ1-4 - 18 TRBV12-5 CASGLVLGVGTTNEKLFF TGTGCTAGTGGTTTGGTACTCGGAGTGGGAACAACTAATGAAAAACTGTTTTTT
few TRBJ2-7 TRBD1 18 TRBV27 CASGDLDVGTGGTYEQYF TGTGCCAGCGGCGACTTAGACGTCGGGACAGGGGGCACCTACGAGCAGTACTTC
- TRBJ2-5 - 13 TRBV20-1 CSASGLGEETQYF TGCAGTGCTAGTGGGCTTGGGGAAGAGACCCAGTACTTC
once TRBJ1-4 - 13 TRBV14 CASNQGSAEKLFF TGCGCCAGCAACCAGGGGTCTGCTGAAAAACTGTTTTTT
few TRBJ2-3 - 16 TRBV10-3 CAISESGTTSTDTQYF TGTGCCATCAGTGAGTCGGGGACAACTAGCACAGATACGCAGTATTTT
- TRBJ2-2 - 12 TRBV20-1 CSARWTTGELFF TGCAGTGCTAGATGGACTACCGGGGAGCTGTTTTTT
- TRBJ1-1 - 14 TRBV9 CASSGRGHSTEAFF TGTGCCAGCAGCGGCCGGGGGCATAGCACTGAAGCTTTCTTT
- TRBJ2-7 - 11 TRBV10-3 CAISETYEQYF TGTGCCATCAGTGAGACGTACGAGCAGTACTTC
- TRBJ2-7 - 14 TRBV4-3 CASSQDHRSYEQYF TGCGCCAGCAGCCAAGATCACAGATCCTACGAGCAGTACTTC
few TRBJ1-5 TRBD1 12 TRBV20-1 CSAWDRGQPQHF TGCAGTGCTTGGGACAGGGGACAGCCCCAGCATTTT
few TRBJ1-5 - 15 TRBV5-1 CASSLEGVTNQPQHF TGCGCCAGCAGCTTGGAGGGAGTAACCAATCAGCCCCAGCATTTT
few TRBJ2-3 - 14 TRBV6-6 CASSYPSREDTQYF TGTGCCAGCAGTTACCCTTCCCGTGAAGATACGCAGTATTTT
few TRBJ1-4 - 14 TRBV4-2 CASSQVSGNEKLFF TGTGCCAGCAGCCAAGTTTCAGGAAATGAAAAACTGTTTTTT
- TRBJ2-5 - 15 TRBV4-1 CASSQAEVVQETQYF TGCGCCAGCAGCCAAGCGGAGGTAGTCCAAGAGACCCAGTACTTC
- TRBJ1-3 - 14 TRBV13 CASSRGYSGNTIYF TGTGCCAGCAGCCGGGGGTACTCTGGAAACACCATATATTTT
- TRBJ1-1 - 13 TRBV29-1 CSVAKGQNTEAFF TGCAGCGTTGCGAAGGGCCAGAACACTGAAGCTTTCTTT
few TRBJ2-1 - 15 TRBV7-3 CASSQGSGSYNEQFF TGTGCCAGCAGCCAAGGTAGTGGATCCTACAATGAGCAGTTCTTC
- TRBJ2-7 - 15 TRBV4-3 CASSQVGGPSYEQYF TGCGCCAGCAGCCAAGTGGGGGGGCCCTCCTACGAGCAGTACTTC
- TRBJ2-2 - 16 TRBV20-1 CSASQWRTANTGELFF TGCAGTGCTAGTCAATGGCGGACCGCGAACACCGGGGAGCTGTTTTTT
- TRBJ1-2 TRBD1 17 TRBV27 CASSFLATGGSRYGYTF TGTGCCAGCAGTTTCTTAGCAACAGGGGGAAGTCGCTATGGCTACACCTTC
- TRBJ2-2 - 15 TRBV4-2 CASSQWGEDTGELFF TGTGCCAGCAGCCAGTGGGGGGAGGACACCGGGGAGCTGTTTTTT
- TRBJ1-2 - 15 TRBV6-5 CASSYTETGHYGYTF TGTGCCAGCAGTTACACCGAGACGGGACACTATGGCTACACCTTC
many TRBJ1-2 - 14 TRBV6-2/TRBV6-3 CASSYSPDLYGYTF TGTGCCAGCAGTTACTCGCCCGACCTCTATGGCTACACCTTC